This TCR beta chain stems from a study of response to subunit inactivated influenza vaccine. Overall study findings and caveats: There was a suggestion from the authors that each seasonal influenza vaccination recruits few new T cells.

The CDR3 spans 15 residues. Trimming stripped 9 bases from V and 3 bases from J, with 20 bases between. The germline CDR1 and CDR2 sequences are MNHEY and SMNVEV (reference sequence). About this clonotype itself: Its target is not known.

TCRdb fed the RT-PCR reads into MiXCR, producing one record per CDR3 protein. The profile shows about 500,000 distinct CDR3 sequences, 16% of them singletons. The J gene is TRBJ2-5, the V gene TRBV27; possibly TRBD2 for D (6 bases). The specimen was CD4+ T cells sorted from PBMCs, collected around 25 months after vaccination. The sequence was collected from a man aged 50 to 75 who received an inactivated influenza vaccine. The CDR3 coding sequence is TGTGCCAGGAACTCTCGCGGGATAACCAAAGAGACCCAGTACTTC. It translates to CARNSRGITKETQYF.